The rows below give T cell receptor beta chains drawn from one sample of a study of beta chain features in type 1 diabetes. The table came from immunoSEQ multiplex PCR; TCRdb's copy has only in-frame clones and leaves some out. In the table there are roughly 400,000 clones, approximately 14% of which are singletons. Sequenced material: naive CD4+ T cells from blood. All receptors derive from a man aged 30 to 45 in good health. Both conserved end residues are part of each CDR3. Expanded clones get a size class; other rows say once, few or many, or leave the size out.

abundance	j_gene	v_gene	CDR3aa
-	TRBJ2-5	TRBV20-1	CSASGETQYF
few	TRBJ2-2	TRBV9	CASSVVITGELFF
-	TRBJ2-7	TRBV7-9	CASSKGIYEQYF
-	TRBJ1-2	TRBV5-4	CASSQGQGVGYTF
few	TRBJ2-6	TRBV30	CAWRGGGSGANVLTF
few	TRBJ2-3	TRBV19	CASGKFTTDTQYF
many	TRBJ1-2	TRBV30	CAWRDMVAGLMDVDGYTF
few	TRBJ2-3	TRBV9	CASSVARGATDTQYF
few	TRBJ2-1	TRBV12-5	CASGSYGGSYNEQFF
-	TRBJ2-5	TRBV5-4	CASSSGQGLDQETQYF
-	TRBJ1-5	TRBV18	CASSPGLRGISNQPQHF
few	TRBJ2-1	TRBV10-2	CASRLLAGEELNEQFF
-	TRBJ2-1	TRBV30	CAWSGRLAHNEQFF
-	TRBJ2-1	TRBV7-2	CASSSWSAAASRYNEQFF
-	TRBJ1-5	TRBV18	CASSSIPGPLNQPQHF
-	TRBJ2-3	TRBV29-1	CSVAEATDTQYF
few	TRBJ2-2	TRBV7-8	CASIPRYTTGELFF
-	TRBJ2-3	TRBV30	CASATPFTDTQYF
-	TRBJ1-1	TRBV4-1	CASRPGQGANTEAFF
few	TRBJ2-1	TRBV7-9	CASRSNKLGDNEQFF
few	TRBJ2-1	TRBV15	CATSRDMGSYNEQFF
-	TRBJ1-3	TRBV9	CASSVVPGSGNTIYF
few	TRBJ2-1	TRBV4-2	CASSRQVGYHNEQFF
few	TRBJ2-2	TRBV11-1	CASTSGAGELFF
many	TRBJ2-4	TRBV27	CASRAKNIQYF
few	TRBJ1-5	TRBV19	CASTRQHQGNQPQHF
-	TRBJ2-3	TRBV18	CASSPSDRTDTQYF
-	TRBJ2-7	TRBV10-1	CASSAGGGDYEQYF
-	TRBJ2-6	TRBV21-1	CAILGKRAGANVLTF
-	TRBJ2-1	TRBV19	CASSPRSYNEQFF
-	TRBJ1-2	TRBV5-6	CASRPDRGFGYTF
few	TRBJ2-1	TRBV9	CASSVGSSGPYNEQFF
-	TRBJ2-2	TRBV20-1	CSARGTRELFF
-	TRBJ2-3	TRBV7-2	CASRLPGLTTDTQYF
-	TRBJ1-4	TRBV15	CATSRGGGTRGGLFF
-	TRBJ2-1	TRBV10-3	CAISEGGYNEQFF
-	TRBJ1-1	TRBV30	CAWSVRSGAQRAFF
few	TRBJ2-7	TRBV4-1	CASSQDLMREQYF
few	TRBJ1-2	TRBV9	CASSVGDRERYTF
few	TRBJ2-5	TRBV5-1	CASSLSGTLQETQYF
few	TRBJ2-2	TRBV29-1	CSGRGTGELFF